This note documents a single TCR beta chain sequence. The target antigen is unknown. This entry comes from a study of cytomegalovirus exposure and HLA in healthy donors. Background on the study: An earlier analysis found some 100 million unique TCR beta sequences from about 190 million T cells. Study conclusions and caveats: Cytomegalovirus association was assigned to approximately 180 TCR beta chains. An analysis done earlier found most TCR beta V segments productive about 87% or about 30% of the time. CMV serostatus stood as the only immune exposure information on hand.

Per the germline V gene, CDR1 is SGDLS and CDR2 is YYNGEE. This CDR3 region has 14 residues. V was clipped by 6 bases and J by 0 bases, with 11 bases between them. Both 60 Vbeta primers and 13 Jbeta primers went into the PCR. Sequencing was performed with immunoSEQ multiplex PCR; in TCRdb, only in-frame clones are kept and a portion is missing. Of 100,000 to 150,000 clones detected, under 90% appear once; the ten largest clones hold less than 0.75%. This TCR derives from a man aged 18 to 35 in good health and CMV-seronegative. The chain uses TRBV9 and TRBJ2-3; D may be TRBD2 (5 bases). Source material: PBMCs. The CDR3 loop reads CASNNGVSTDTQYF. In nucleotides, the CDR3 is TGTGCCAGCAATAACGGGGTTAGCACAGATACGCAGTATTTT.